The 5 T cell receptor beta chains presented below share a single source sample, sequenced in a study of patients and donors after allogeneic stem cell transplantation. TCRdb called the RT-PCR reads again in MiXCR, with one record for every CDR3 protein. In the table there are roughly 40,000 distinct CDR3 sequences, 25% to 40% of which are singletons. Sequenced sample: blood, either unsorted or a sorted T cell fraction (not recorded which). These receptors were obtained from a human donor who was either an allogeneic HSCT recipient or a stem cell or donor lymphocyte infusion donor (not recorded which). It is not recorded whose cells these are; they may come from a transplant donor.

The chain employs TRBV5-1 and TRBJ1-2, with D unresolved. CDR3 size: 12 residues. In germline, CDR1 is SGHRS, CDR2 YFSETQ. V shed 0 bases and J shed 2 bases, with 2 bases lying between them. CDR3 in amino acids: CASSLGNYGYTF. CDR3 coding DNA: TGCGCCAGCAGCTTGGGGAACTATGGCTACACCTTC.

This clonotype was detected only a few times. The rearrangement uses TRBV6-2 or TRBV6-3 and TRBJ2-1; 11 bases match TRBD1. The CDR3 is 15 amino acids. After removal of 1 base from V and 7 bases from J, the junction contained 3 bases not matched to a gene. Germline V gene sequence: CDR1 MNHEY, CDR2 SVGEGT. CDR3 residues: CASSYWTGGQNEQFF. CDR3 coding DNA: TGTGCCAGCAGTTACTGGACAGGGGGCCAGAATGAGCAGTTCTTC.

The rearrangement joins TRBV7-9 to TRBJ1-1; 9 nucleotides match TRBD1. In germline, CDR1 is SEHNR, CDR2 FQNEAQ (reference sequence). This CDR3 is 14 amino acids long. V was pared by 3 bases and J by 3 bases, with 2 bases of the junction left unmatched. CDR3 residues: CASSFWDRDTEAFF. In nucleotides, the CDR3 is TGTGCCAGCAGCTTCTGGGACAGGGACACTGAAGCTTTCTTT.

Ten or more counts support this clonotype. The gene calls are TRBV7-3 and TRBJ1-1; 9 nucleotides agree with TRBD1. Germline V gene lookup returns CDR1 SGHTA and CDR2 FQGTGA. The CDR3 is made up of 13 amino acids. Trimming removed 6 bases from V and 3 bases from J; junction bases left unmatched: 2. The CDR3 here is CASSRDRDTEAFF. The CDR3 DNA is TGTGCCAGCAGTCGGGACAGGGACACTGAAGCTTTCTTT.

This clonotype has a single count. The gene calls are TRBV5-6 and TRBJ2-2; TRBD2 might be the D (5 bases). This CDR3 has 13 residues. Germline lookup yields CDR1 SGHDT and CDR2 YYEEEE. Deletions cut 3 bases from V and 5 bases from J, with 8 bases between. CDR3 nucleotides: TGTGCCAGCAGCTCTGGACTTACCGGGGAGCTGTTTTTT. Translating it yields CASSSGLTGELFF.